Shown below are 13 T cell receptor beta chains from a single sample sequenced in a study of blood T cell repertoires in COVID-19. Data came from immunoSEQ multiplex PCR; TCRdb stores just in-frame clones and leaves some out. The sample lists a few hundred thousand clones, 75% to 90% occurring once. Sample: peripheral blood. Source of these receptors: a woman in her thirties who had recovered from COVID-19.

About this clone itself: Other DNA sequences of this sample code for an identical CDR3. The chain is built from TRBV6-5 and TRBJ1-1, with no clear D. V was cut by 0 bases and J by 0 bases, with 8 bases left in between. This CDR3 region has 15 residues. Germline V CDR1 and CDR2: MNHEY, SVGAGI. Here the CDR3 reads CASSYSRELNTEAFF. The CDR3 DNA sequence: TGTGCCAGCAGTTACTCGAGAGAGTTGAACACTGAAGCTTTCTTT.

This chain joins TRBV30 and TRBJ2-5; D not certain. Germline V gene lookup returns CDR1 GTSNPN and CDR2 SVGIG (reference sequence). V lost 0 bases to trimming and J lost 1 base, with 6 bases between them. There are 13 residues in the CDR3. CDR3 nucleotide sequence: TGTGCCTGGAGTGTGCCAGTCCAAGAGACCCAGTACTTC. Encoded protein: CAWSVPVQETQYF.

The V gene is TRBV24-1, the J gene TRBJ2-1; no clear D. The ends were cut back, 2 bases at V and 9 bases at J, with 10 bases in the middle. The CDR3 has 13 residues. The germline CDR1 and CDR2 sequences are KGHDR and SFDVKD. The CDR3 DNA sequence: TGTGCCACCAGTGATTCGTTCGCGTCTGAGCAGTTCTTC. Protein: CATSDSFASEQFF.

J is TRBJ1-2 and V is TRBV2; D call uncertain. This CDR3 is built from 12 residues. V was trimmed by 8 bases and J by 3 bases, leaving 10 bases between them. Germline CDR1 reads SNHLY; CDR2 reads FYNNEI. The CDR3 loop is CASRPEDYGYTF. The CDR3 region has the DNA TGTGCCAGCCGCCCGGAGGACTATGGCTACACCTTC.

The chain links TRBV5-1 to TRBJ1-2; no definite D call. Germline lookup yields CDR1 SGHRS and CDR2 YFSETQ. V was cut by 4 bases and J by 2 bases, with 12 bases left in between. The CDR3 is 14 residues long. DNA for the CDR3: TGCGCCAGCAGCACCCGTTCCGGGAACTATGGCTACACCTTC. It specifies CASSTRSGNYGYTF. The full variable domain, its missing parts supplied by reference TRBV5-1 and TRBJ1-2, is KAGVTQTPRYLIKTRGQQVTLSCSPISGHRSVSWYQQTPGQGLQFLFEYFSETQRNKGNFPGRFSGRQFSNSRSEMNVSTLELGDSALYLCASSTRSGNYGYTFGSGTRLTVV.

This chain uses TRBV3-1 (or the pseudogene TRBV3-2) with TRBJ2-2; D gene unclear. Trimming took 4 bases from V and 6 from J, leaving 6 bases between them. The CDR3 is 12 amino acids. The germline CDR1 and CDR2 sequences are LGHDT and YNNKEL (reference sequence). The chain's CDR3 is CASSPLPGELFF. CDR3 coding DNA: TGTGCCAGCAGCCCCCTACCCGGGGAGCTGTTTTTT.

The chain combines TRBV7-2 with TRBJ1-5; D might be TRBD1 (6 bases). CDR1 is SGHTA, CDR2 FQGNSA, per germline. There are 16 residues in the CDR3. The V and J ends lost 1 base and 0 bases respectively, with 10 bases between them. CDR3 protein: CASSLGMGASNQPQHF. CDR3 nucleotide sequence: TGTGCCAGCAGCTTAGGAATGGGGGCTAGCAATCAGCCCCAGCATTTT.

The chain links TRBV29-1 to TRBJ2-7, with 7 positions matching TRBD2. Germline V gene data show CDR1 as SQVTM and CDR2 as ANQGSEA. Germline trimming cut 4 bases from V and 1 base from J; bases unmatched to any gene: 7. This CDR3 contains 14 residues. CDR3 sequence reads: CSVAGRGGSYEQYF. In nucleotides, the CDR3 is TGCAGCGTTGCAGGGAGGGGCGGTTCCTACGAGCAGTACTTC.

This sequence joins TRBV19 and TRBJ2-2; 11 bases map to TRBD2. CDR3 length equals 15 residues. In germline, CDR1 is LNHDA, CDR2 SQIVND (reference sequence). After removal of 6 bases from V and 0 bases from J, the junction contained 0 bases not matched to a gene. Here the CDR3 reads CASRTSGTNTGELFF. In nucleotides, the CDR3 is TGTGCCAGTAGGACTAGCGGGACGAACACCGGGGAGCTGTTTTTT.

The rearrangement joins TRBV28 to TRBJ2-1, with TRBD2 identical over 8 bases. The ends lost 4 bases at V and 3 bases at J; junction bases unmatched: 8. Germline V gives CDR1 MDHEN, CDR2 SYDVKM. CDR3 length equals 16 residues. The CDR3 region has the DNA TGTGCCAGCAGTTCCTCGGGGGCGGGAGGCTACAATGAGCAGTTCTTC. Translated: CASSSSGAGGYNEQFF. The full variable domain, in which reference TRBV28 and TRBJ2-1 provide the parts outside the CDR3, is DVKVTQSSRYLVKRTGEKVFLECVQDMDHENMFWYRQDPGLGLRLIYFSYDVKMKEKGDIPEGYSVSREKKERFSLILESASTNQTSMYLCASSSSGAGGYNEQFFGPGTRLTVL.

V gene TRBV4-3 combines with J gene TRBJ2-7; TRBD1 agrees at 8 bases. Germline V gives CDR1 LGHNA, CDR2 YSLEER. This CDR3 is 14 amino acids long. The V gene end was trimmed by 3 bases and the J gene end by 7 bases; junction bases not matched to a gene: 8. CDR3 DNA sequence: TGCGCCAGCAGCCAGGACCGGACAGGGAGAGAGCAGTACTTC. It specifies CASSQDRTGREQYF.

The V gene is TRBV4-3, the J gene TRBJ2-5; unclear D gene. CDR3 length: 13 residues. Trimming shortened V by 0 bases and J by 1 base, and 3 bases separated the two germline ends. Germline CDR1 reads LGHNA; CDR2 reads YSLEER. The CDR3: CASSQDSQETQYF. The CDR3 DNA follows: TGCGCCAGCAGCCAAGACAGCCAAGAGACCCAGTACTTC.

The gene calls are TRBV2 and TRBJ1-4; 7 bases match TRBD1. Trimming removed 6 bases from V and 2 bases from J; junction bases left unmatched: 6. Germline CDR1 is SNHLY and CDR2 is FYNNEI. CDR3 length: 15 residues. This CDR3 reads CASRQQGLTNEKLFF. The CDR3 coding sequence is TGTGCCAGCAGACAACAGGGGTTGACTAATGAAAAACTGTTTTTT. Complete variable domain (other parts from reference TRBV2 and TRBJ1-4): EPEVTQTPSHQVTQMGQEVILRCVPISNHLYFYWYRQILGQKVEFLVSFYNNEISEKSEIFDDQFSVERPDGSNFTLKIRSTKLEDSAMYFCASRQQGLTNEKLFFGSGTQLSVL.